Listed here are 16 T cell receptor beta chains from one sample, sequenced in a study of CD8 T cells in Susac syndrome. Reverse transcription used about 0.45 to 1 ug RNA and random hexamers. TCRdb re-derived calls from the immunoSEQ multiplex PCR reads in MiXCR, one entry per CDR3 protein. Of approximately 120,000 distinct CDR3 sequences in the sample, roughly 93% were seen once. The sample comprised CD8+ T cells from PBMCs. These receptors all come from a human donor with multiple sclerosis.

The chain carries TRBV30 and TRBJ2-3, with D perhaps assigned TRBD1 or TRBD2 (5 bases each). The CDR3 totals 14 residues. The germline gives CDR1 GTSNPN, CDR2 SVGIG (reference sequence). V lost 3 bases and J 1 base, leaving 11 bases between the germline ends. CDR3 sequence reads: CAWRSGRGTDTQYF. The CDR3 region has the DNA TGTGCCTGGAGGTCAGGGAGAGGCACAGATACGCAGTATTTT.

This sequence joins TRBV27 and TRBJ2-1, with D possibly TRBD2 on 6 matching bases. The CDR3 sequence is 15 residues long. Trimming removed 3 bases at V and 6 bases at J, with 15 bases between. Germline V lookup: CDR1 MNHEY, CDR2 SMNVEV (reference sequence). CDR3 DNA: TGTGCCAGCAGTTTGGTCGGAGGGCCAGGCAATGAGCAGTTCTTC. Translating gives CASSLVGGPGNEQFF.

The V call is TRBV7-9, the J call TRBJ1-1, with 10 bases aligning to TRBD1. In germline, CDR1 is SEHNR, CDR2 FQNEAQ (reference sequence). Trimming at V came to 5 bases and at J to 0 bases, leaving 6 bases not matched to a gene. The CDR3 sequence is 16 residues long. Here the CDR3 DNA reads TGTGCCAGCAGCACCGGGACAGGGGTTATGAACACTGAAGCTTTCTTT. This encodes CASSTGTGVMNTEAFF.

This chain joins TRBV18 and TRBJ2-7, with D tentatively TRBD1 (5 bases). CDR1 and CDR2 from the germline V gene are KGHSH and LQKENI. This CDR3 is built from 15 residues. V lost 3 bases and J 2 bases, leaving 14 bases between the germline ends. The CDR3 spells CASSPRQSYTYEQYF. Here the CDR3 DNA reads TGTGCCAGCTCACCGAGACAGAGCTATACCTACGAGCAGTACTTC.

The chain joins TRBV6-5 to TRBJ1-4; 9 nucleotides line up with TRBD1. Germline CDR1 is MNHEY and CDR2 is SVGAGI. J lost 7 bases, V lost 6 bases, and 6 bases had no gene match. The length of the CDR3 is 14 residues. The CDR3 reads CASSSGTGSEKLFF. In nucleotides, the CDR3 is TGTGCCAGCAGCTCCGGGACAGGGAGTGAAAAACTGTTTTTT.

This clonotype was seen only once. The genes are TRBV9 and TRBJ2-6; D might be TRBD2 (5 bases). The CDR3 runs 15 residues. CDR1 and CDR2 (germline): SGDLS, YYNGEE. V was cut by 2 bases and J by 4 bases, with 10 bases left in between. CDR3 amino acids: CASSVKAGGANVLTF. CDR3 DNA: TGTGCCAGCAGCGTGAAGGCGGGCGGGGCCAACGTCCTGACTTTC.

This rearrangement joins TRBV7-9 to TRBJ2-7; 12 bases align to TRBD1. Germline loops: CDR1 SEHNR, CDR2 FQNEAQ (reference sequence). The CDR3 has 16 amino acids. V was clipped by 3 bases and J by 7 bases; unmatched bases: 10. Here the CDR3 reads CASSFPIRDRGQEQYF. The CDR3, as DNA: TGTGCCAGCAGCTTCCCAATTAGGGACAGGGGGCAAGAGCAGTACTTC. Looking up the rest from reference TRBV7-9 and TRBJ2-7 gives the full variable domain: DTGVSQNPRHKITKRGQNVTFRCDPISEHNRLYWYRQTLGQGPEFLTYFQNEAQLEKSRLLSDRFSAERPKGSFSTLEIQRTEQGDSAMYLCASSFPIRDRGQEQYFGPGTRLTVT.

The chain joins TRBV6-6 to TRBJ1-2, with D perhaps TRBD1 (5 bases). V was clipped by 0 bases and J by 8 bases, with 7 bases between them. The CDR3 is made up of 12 amino acids. Germline CDR1 and CDR2: MNHNY and SVGAGI (reference sequence). The CDR3 protein is CASSYSRGGYTF. The DNA for the CDR3 is TGTGCCAGCAGTTACTCAAGGGGAGGCTACACCTTC.

J is TRBJ2-1 and V is TRBV30; D is ambiguous. Deletions cut 3 bases from V and 9 bases from J, with 9 bases between. The CDR3 is 11 amino acids. Germline V gene sequence: CDR1 GTSNPN, CDR2 SVGIG (reference sequence). CDR3 sequence (DNA): TGTGCCTGGAGCGTAGTGGTTGAGCAGTTCTTC. It is translated as CAWSVVVEQFF.

V is TRBV20-1 and J is TRBJ2-5; TRBD2 agrees at 10 bases. From germline, CDR1 is DFQATT and CDR2 SNEGSKA (reference sequence). This CDR3 comprises 14 residues. The J segment lost 5 bases and the V segment lost 3 bases, leaving 6 bases of the junction unmatched. CDR3 DNA: TGCAGTGCTAGCGCCAGCGGGAGGGCGGAGACCCAGTACTTC. The encoded protein is CSASASGRAETQYF.

The rearrangement joins TRBV11-2 to TRBJ2-3; possibly TRBD1 for D (5 bases). The CDR3 is 14 residues long. In germline, CDR1 is SGHAT, CDR2 FQNNGV. V was pared by 5 bases and J by 2 bases, with 11 bases between. In nucleotides, the CDR3 is TGTGCCAGCAGCCAACCGACAGTCACAGATACGCAGTATTTT. Translating gives CASSQPTVTDTQYF.

V and J are TRBV29-1 and TRBJ1-2; D call uncertain. Germline V lookup: CDR1 SQVTM, CDR2 ANQGSEA. The CDR3 consists of 12 residues. Trimming cost V 3 bases and J 8 bases, with 13 bases left between them. CDR3 residues: CSVELLADGYTF. For the CDR3, the DNA is TGCAGCGTTGAGCTCTTGGCGGACGGCTACACCTTC. Variable domain in full (rest from reference TRBV29-1 and TRBJ1-2): SAVISQKPSRDICQRGTSLTIQCQVDSQVTMMFWYRQQPGQSLTLIATANQGSEATYESGFVIDKFPISRPNLTFSTLTVSNMSPEDSSIYLCSVELLADGYTFGSGTRLTVV.

The chain links TRBV5-1 to TRBJ2-3, with 7 bases matching TRBD2. CDR3 length: 15 amino acids. Unmatched junction bases numbered 4, after V lost 1 base and J lost 2 bases. From germline, CDR1 is SGHRS and CDR2 YFSETQ. The chain's CDR3 is CASSLWGGYTDTQYF. The CDR3 DNA reads TGCGCCAGCAGCTTGTGGGGGGGATACACAGATACGCAGTATTTT.

The rearrangement uses TRBV19 and TRBJ1-1; D is ambiguous. The V gene's germline CDR1 is LNHDA and CDR2 SQIVND (reference sequence). V gave up 2 bases and J gave up 7 bases, with 8 bases separating them. This CDR3 spans 12 amino acids. CDR3 protein: CASSISGNEAFF. CDR3 in DNA: TGTGCCAGTAGTATATCAGGCAATGAAGCTTTCTTT.

This clonotype appeared a single time. The chain is built from TRBV30 and TRBJ2-3; D may be TRBD2 (5 bases). V shed 0 bases and J shed 2 bases, with 15 bases lying between them. The CDR3 loop spans 16 amino acids. Germline V gene sequence: CDR1 GTSNPN, CDR2 SVGIG (reference sequence). CDR3 amino acids: CAWSVAGGYATDTQYF. For the CDR3, the DNA is TGTGCCTGGAGTGTAGCTGGAGGTTATGCCACAGATACGCAGTATTTT.

The V call is TRBV28, the J call TRBJ2-1; maybe TRBD1 (6 bases). The CDR3 sequence is 14 residues long. Germline V gene lookup returns CDR1 MDHEN and CDR2 SYDVKM. The V and J ends lost 3 bases and 4 bases respectively, with 10 bases between them. The CDR3 sequence is CASSFGTYYNEQFF. In nucleotides, the CDR3 is TGTGCCAGCAGTTTCGGGACATATTACAATGAGCAGTTCTTC.